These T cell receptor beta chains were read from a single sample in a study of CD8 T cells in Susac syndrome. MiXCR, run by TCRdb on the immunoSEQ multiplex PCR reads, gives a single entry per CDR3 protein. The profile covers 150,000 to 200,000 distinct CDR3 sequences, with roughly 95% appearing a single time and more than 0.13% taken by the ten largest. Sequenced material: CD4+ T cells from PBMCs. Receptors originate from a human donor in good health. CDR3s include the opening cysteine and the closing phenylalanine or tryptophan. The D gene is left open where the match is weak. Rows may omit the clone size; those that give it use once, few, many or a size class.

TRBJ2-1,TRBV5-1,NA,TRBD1,CASSLEYRGANEQFF,TGCGCCAGCAGCTTGGAATACAGGGGGGCGAATGAGCAGTTCTTC
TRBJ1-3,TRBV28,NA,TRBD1,CASSFLAGGLNTIYF,TGTGCCAGCAGTTTTCTGGCAGGGGGTTTGAACACCATATATTTT
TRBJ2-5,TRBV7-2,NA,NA,CASSIAYEETQYF,TGTGCCAGCAGCATAGCGTACGAAGAGACCCAGTACTTC
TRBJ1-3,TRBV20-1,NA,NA,CSASLRGNRAGGNTIYF,TGCAGTGCTAGTCTTAGGGGGAACAGGGCTGGGGGAAACACCATATATTTT
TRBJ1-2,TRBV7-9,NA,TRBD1,CASSRHRGEGYGYTF,TGTGCCAGCAGCCGACACAGGGGGGAAGGCTATGGCTACACCTTC
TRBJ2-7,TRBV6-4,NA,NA,CASLRGDPDEQYF,TGTGCCAGCCTCCGGGGTGACCCCGACGAGCAGTACTTC
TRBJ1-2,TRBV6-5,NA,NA,CASRAPSTNGYTF,TGTGCCAGCAGGGCCCCGTCCACCAATGGCTACACCTTC
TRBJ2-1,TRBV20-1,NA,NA,CSASGWGAYNEQFF,TGCAGTGCTAGTGGGTGGGGGGCTTACAATGAGCAGTTCTTC
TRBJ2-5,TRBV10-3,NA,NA,CAISESAGPETQYF,TGTGCCATCAGTGAGTCGGCGGGGCCAGAGACCCAGTACTTC
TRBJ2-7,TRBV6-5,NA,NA,CASSYAATRTYEQYF,TGTGCCAGCAGTTACGCGGCCACACGGACCTACGAGCAGTACTTC
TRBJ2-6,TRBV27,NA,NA,CASSLSPLSGANVLTF,TGTGCCAGCAGTTTATCTCCCCTGTCTGGGGCCAACGTCCTGACTTTC
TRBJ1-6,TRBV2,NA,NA,CASKNLTAPNSPLHF,TGTGCCAGCAAAAACCTGACAGCGCCGAATTCACCCCTCCACTTT
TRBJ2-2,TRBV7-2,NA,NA,CASSFPPTGELFF,TGTGCCAGCAGCTTCCCTCCCACCGGGGAGCTGTTTTTT
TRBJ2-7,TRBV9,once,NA,CASSVALGTYEQYF,TGTGCCAGCAGCGTAGCACTCGGGACCTACGAGCAGTACTTC
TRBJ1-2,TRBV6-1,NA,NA,CASRDISNYGYTF,TGTGCCAGCAGGGACATCTCTAACTATGGCTACACCTTC
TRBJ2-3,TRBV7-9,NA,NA,CASSLERTDTQYF,TGTGCCAGCAGCTTAGAAAGAACGGATACGCAGTATTTT
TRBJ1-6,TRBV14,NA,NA,CASSQDDFGSPLHF,TGTGCCAGCAGCCAAGATGACTTTGGATCACCCCTCCACTTT
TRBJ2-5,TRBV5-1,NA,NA,CASSINQETQYF,TGCGCCAGCAGTATTAATCAAGAGACCCAGTACTTC
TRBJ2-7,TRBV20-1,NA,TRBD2,CSASGGYYEQYF,TGCAGTGCTAGCGGGGGGTACTACGAGCAGTACTTC
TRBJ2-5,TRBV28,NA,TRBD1,CASSLWGTGRRETQYF,TGTGCCAGCAGTTTATGGGGGACAGGGAGGCGAGAGACCCAGTACTTC
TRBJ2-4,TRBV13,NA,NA,CASSPPGLGYEVQYF,TGTGCCAGCAGCCCACCTGGCCTGGGCTATGAGGTTCAGTACTTC
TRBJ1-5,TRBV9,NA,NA,CASSRGGGGSNQPQHF,TGTGCCAGCAGCAGGGGGGGAGGGGGTAGCAATCAGCCCCAGCATTTT
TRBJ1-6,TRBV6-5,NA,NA,CASRGSASNSPLHF,TGTGCCAGCAGGGGCTCAGCCTCCAATTCACCCCTCCACTTT
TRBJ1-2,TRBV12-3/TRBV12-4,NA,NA,CASSLQAVYGYTF,TGTGCCAGCAGTTTACAGGCGGTTTATGGCTACACCTTC
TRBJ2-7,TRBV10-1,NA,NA,CASSESGSYEQYF,TGCGCCAGCAGTGAGTCGGGGTCCTACGAGCAGTACTTC
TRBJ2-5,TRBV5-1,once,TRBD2,CASSLISGGPGGDQYF,TGCGCCAGCAGCTTGATTAGCGGGGGGCCCGGCGGCGACCAGTACTTC